The 9 T cell receptor beta chains below come from one sample, sequenced in a study of cytomegalovirus exposure and HLA in healthy donors. TCRdb's copy holds only in-frame clones and misses some; the assay was immunoSEQ multiplex PCR. The table shows under 250,000 clones, with approximately 90% occurring only once. Material for sequencing was PBMCs. These receptor sequences come from a woman under 30 in good health and CMV-seronegative.

This rearrangement joins TRBV19 to TRBJ1-2; D remains ambiguous. This CDR3 comprises 15 residues. The germline V and J ends were trimmed by 11 bases and 1 base, with 20 bases remaining between them. Germline-derived CDR1 and CDR2 are LNHDA and SQIVND (reference sequence). The CDR3 region is CAGSSSGRGNYGYTF. In nucleotides, the CDR3 is TGTGCCGGCTCTTCGAGTGGGCGGGGTAACTATGGCTACACCTTC.

The V call is TRBV15, the J call TRBJ1-1; TRBD1 matches 7 bases. The CDR3 totals 13 residues. Trimming at V came to 4 bases and at J to 10 bases, leaving 9 bases not matched to a gene. Germline lookup yields CDR1 LNHNV and CDR2 YYDKDF (reference sequence). The CDR3 DNA follows: TGTGCCACCAGCATTCGACGACAGGGAGGAGCTTTCTTT. This gives the protein CATSIRRQGGAFF.

V usage is TRBV6-1 and J usage is TRBJ1-5, with D uncertain. CDR3 size: 12 residues. Trimming cost V 6 bases and J 5 bases, with 8 bases left between them. The germline V gene has CDR1 MNHNS and CDR2 SASEGT. As DNA, the CDR3 is TGTGCCAGCAGCAATTCGGATCAGCCCCAGCATTTT. The encoded protein is CASSNSDQPQHF.

The chain employs TRBV18 and TRBJ1-2; a possible D gene is TRBD1 (5 bases). CDR3 length: 17 residues. The V and J ends lost 3 bases and 7 bases respectively, with 24 bases between them. CDR1 and CDR2 from the germline V gene are KGHSH and LQKENI. CDR3 in amino acids: CASSPWEDMRGDGGYTF. CDR3 DNA: TGTGCCAGCTCACCGTGGGAGGACATGCGGGGGGATGGTGGCTACACCTTC.

Here the CDR3 DNA reads TGTGCCAGCAGCTTGGAGTTCACAAGGGGGTACGAGCAGTACTTC. Translation: CASSLEFTRGYEQYF. The genes are TRBV5-8 and TRBJ2-7; tentatively, D is TRBD1 (6 bases). Per the germline V gene, CDR1 is SGHTS and CDR2 is YDEGEE. V lost 0 bases and J lost 4, with 14 bases in between. The CDR3 is 15 amino acids.

Concerning this clone: This sample also contains other DNA sequences that code for the same CDR3. This rearrangement joins TRBV30 to TRBJ1-2, with a weak D call TRBD1 (5 bases). Per germline, CDR1 GTSNPN and CDR2 SVGIG (reference sequence). This CDR3 contains 11 residues. Trimming cost V 0 bases and J 7 bases, with 6 bases left between them. CDR3 protein: CAWSVGGGYTF. CDR3 sequence (DNA): TGTGCCTGGAGTGTCGGGGGTGGCTACACCTTC.

This rearrangement joins TRBV19 to TRBJ1-1, with D unclear. The germline V gene encodes CDR1 LNHDA and CDR2 SQIVND (reference sequence). The CDR3 loop spans 12 amino acids. V was pared by 5 bases and J by 5 bases, with 9 bases between. The CDR3: CASSSAATEAFF. In nucleotides, the CDR3 is TGTGCCAGTAGTTCCGCAGCGACTGAAGCTTTCTTT.

This rearrangement joins TRBV5-4 to TRBJ2-3, with D possibly being TRBD2 (6 bases). The V gene's germline CDR1 is SGHNT and CDR2 YYREEE (reference sequence). The CDR3 is 13 residues long. V lost 9 bases, J lost 3 bases, and 14 bases lay in between. CDR3 amino acids: CAILRRGTDTQYF. The CDR3 DNA sequence: TGTGCCATCCTCCGACGGGGGACAGATACGCAGTATTTT.

This sequence joins TRBV7-2 and TRBJ1-2; D not certain. With 1 base removed from V and 6 bases from J, the gap between germline ends came to 12 bases. There are 14 residues in the CDR3. In germline, CDR1 is SGHTA, CDR2 FQGNSA. The CDR3 spells CASSLDLVQHGYTF. In DNA, the CDR3 is TGTGCCAGCAGCTTAGATTTGGTACAGCATGGCTACACCTTC.